A selection of T cell receptor beta chains follows, all from one sample in a study of tumour-infiltrating T cells in Burkitt lymphoma. TCRdb's copy holds only in-frame clones and misses some; the assay was immunoSEQ multiplex PCR. The data show several hundred clones, 45% to 55% seen once. Sequencing was done on a sample of tumor tissue. The receptors here all came from a human donor with Burkitt lymphoma. CDR3s include the opening cysteine and the closing phenylalanine or tryptophan. The D gene is left open where the match is weak. Clone size, where shown, is once, few, many, or a class for clones that have expanded.

NA,TRBJ2-5,TRBV23-1,TRBD1,TGCGCCAGCAGCCCCGGGACAGGCTACTTCCAAGAGACCCAGTACTTC,CASSPGTGYFQETQYF
few,TRBJ2-1,TRBV5-1,TRBD2,TGCGCCAGCCGGGGGGGGGACTACAATGAGCAGTTCTTC,CASRGGDYNEQFF
NA,TRBJ2-7,TRBV14,NA,TGTGCCAGCAGCCCTCGGACAGTTGCGCCCTACGAGCAGTACTTC,CASSPRTVAPYEQYF
few,TRBJ1-1,TRBV13,TRBD1,TGTGCCAGCAGCGGGACAGGGGGTGGCACTGAAGCTTTCTTT,CASSGTGGGTEAFF
NA,TRBJ1-5,TRBV5-6,NA,TGTGCCAGCAGCTTGGGGGGACTCTCCTATAGCAATCAGCCCCAGCATTTT,CASSLGGLSYSNQPQHF
large,TRBJ1-4,TRBV7-9,NA,TGTGCCAGCAGCTTTGGGAATGAAAAACTGTTTTTT,CASSFGNEKLFF
NA,TRBJ2-7,TRBV30,NA,TGTGCCTGGAGTTCCCAGGGCCTGTGGGGCCTCTACGAGCAGTACTTC,CAWSSQGLWGLYEQYF
few,TRBJ1-2,TRBV19,NA,TGTGCCAGTAGTATGCGGGGAGGCTATGGCTACACCTTC,CASSMRGGYGYTF
NA,TRBJ2-7,TRBV5-1,TRBD1,TGCGCCAGCGGATCGAAACAGGGGGAACAGGGCGAGCAGTACTTC,CASGSKQGEQGEQYF
NA,TRBJ2-7,TRBV27,TRBD1,TGTGCCAGCAGTTTCACCGGGACAGGGGGGGCATGGCAGTACTTC,CASSFTGTGGAWQYF
few,TRBJ2-5,TRBV10-3,NA,TGTGCCATCAGTGATTCTGGGAATCTCCAAGAGACCCAGTACTTC,CAISDSGNLQETQYF
NA,TRBJ2-3,TRBV4-1,NA,TGCGCCAGCAGCCAACCTGACAGACCTAGGTTGGGCACAGATACGCAGTATTTT,CASSQPDRPRLGTDTQYF
NA,TRBJ1-1,TRBV30,NA,TGTGCCTGGAGTGTGCAGTCGAACACTGAAGCTTTCTTT,CAWSVQSNTEAFF
NA,TRBJ2-5,TRBV2,NA,TGTGCCAGCAGTGAATCGGAGGACAGTGCGACCCAGTACTTC,CASSESEDSATQYF
NA,TRBJ2-1,TRBV18,TRBD2,TGTGCCAGCTCACCTGCGGGGGGAACCTACAATGAGCAGTTCTTC,CASSPAGGTYNEQFF
large,TRBJ1-2,TRBV29-1,TRBD1,TGCAGCGTCCCCCAGAGACAGGGGACCTATGGCTACACCTTC,CSVPQRQGTYGYTF
once,TRBJ2-1,TRBV27,TRBD1,TGTGCCAGCACAGGGACAGGGTCCTACAATGAGCAGTTCTTC,CASTGTGSYNEQFF
NA,TRBJ2-7,TRBV6-1,NA,TGTGCCAGCAGCCTACCCCCCTACGAGCAGTACTTC,CASSLPPYEQYF
NA,TRBJ1-1,TRBV6-6,NA,TGTGCCAGCAGTCCCGCGGGCAGCATGAACACTGAAGCTTTCTTT,CASSPAGSMNTEAFF
NA,TRBJ1-6,TRBV23-1,NA,TGCGCCAGAACCTGGGGCATAGAGTTAAATTCACCCCTCCACTTT,CARTWGIELNSPLHF
NA,TRBJ2-3,TRBV19,TRBD2,TGTGCCAGTAGTATAGGGCCCCTCCTAGCGGGGGGCACAGATACGCAGTATTTT,CASSIGPLLAGGTDTQYF
few,TRBJ2-7,TRBV11-2,TRBD1,TGTGCCAGCAGTAGACAGGGCTCCTACGAGCAGTACTTC,CASSRQGSYEQYF
NA,TRBJ2-2,TRBV7-9,TRBD2,TGTGCCAGCAGCGACAACAGCGGGGGTCTCGACACCGGGGAGCTGTTTTTT,CASSDNSGGLDTGELFF
NA,TRBJ2-1,TRBV5-1,TRBD2,TGCGCCAACAGCCCCGGGACTAGCTTTTACAATGAGCAGTTCTTC,CANSPGTSFYNEQFF
large,TRBJ2-5,TRBV5-6,TRBD1,TGTGCCAGCAGCTCGGAGGACAGGGGAAAGACCCAGTACTTC,CASSSEDRGKTQYF
once,TRBJ2-7,TRBV7-8,NA,TGTGCCAGCAGCCCCCGGGGCTCAGGGAACAGAGGCTACGAGCAGTATTTC,CASSPRGSGNRGYEQYF